This T cell receptor (beta chain) emerged from a study of metastatic and nonmetastatic thyroid tumors. Study details: Comparative analysis of repertoires was undertaken across blood and tumor or nodule tissue obtained from malignant and benign thyroid patients. Study results and caveats: The reported finding was significantly higher TCR beta diversity in malignant thyroid tumors relative to benign nodules, in blood and tumor.

This CDR3 region has 16 residues. Trimming removed 3 bases at V and 3 bases at J, with 17 bases between. From germline, CDR1 is LGHNA and CDR2 YNFKEQ. Every patient was untreated before thyroid surgery. This clone was counted at least ten times. The antigen is not known. TCRdb reanalyzed the PCR reads via MiXCR. The repertoire holds about 21,000 clones, with roughly a quarter as singletons. The chain carries TRBV4-2 and TRBJ2-5; a possible D gene is TRBD1 (6 bases). Material for sequencing was blood. This receptor was identified in a female donor with papillary thyroid cancer or a benign thyroid nodule (not recorded which). Some clones in this sample may be carry-over from other donors' samples. The CDR3 coding sequence is TGTGCCAGCAGCCAGGTCGCTGACAGGTCGAAAGAGACCCAGTACTTC. It codes for CASSQVADRSKETQYF.